These 23 T cell receptor beta chains share one sample of origin, sequenced in a study of blood T cell repertoires in COVID-19. This table comes from immunoSEQ multiplex PCR, and its TCRdb copy is limited to in-frame clones, with some not included. Among around 200,000 clones listed, 84% were seen once. The sequencing sample was made of peripheral blood. These receptors all stem from a human donor in a cohort sampled during active COVID-19.

This rearrangement joins TRBV19 to TRBJ1-5; 11 bases agree with TRBD1. The V and J ends lost 5 bases and 6 bases, in that order; junction bases with no gene match: 12. The CDR3 totals 17 residues. Germline V gene sequence: CDR1 LNHDA, CDR2 SQIVND (reference sequence). The CDR3 coding sequence is TGTGCCAGTAGTCCCCGGGACAGGGGGAGTATGGGTCAGCCCCAGCATTTT. This encodes CASSPRDRGSMGQPQHF. The full variable domain, in which reference TRBV19 and TRBJ1-5 provide the parts outside the CDR3, is DGGITQSPKYLFRKEGQNVTLSCEQNLNHDAMYWYRQDPGQGLRLIYYSQIVNDFQKGDIAEGYSVSREKKESFPLTVTSAQKNPTAFYLCASSPRDRGSMGQPQHFGDGTRLSIL.

This chain joins TRBV9 and TRBJ2-7; 7 bases match TRBD1. Germline CDR1 and CDR2: SGDLS and YYNGEE. V trimming: 0 bases; J trimming: 5 bases; junction bases outside the gene matches: 5. CDR3 length: 14 residues. This CDR3 reads CASSVEGASHEQYF. DNA of the CDR3: TGTGCCAGCAGCGTAGAGGGGGCTAGCCACGAGCAGTACTTC.

The V and J genes are TRBV4-1 and TRBJ1-1, with D possibly TRBD1 on 6 matching bases. The CDR3 consists of 15 residues. Germline V gives CDR1 MGHRA, CDR2 YSYEKL. Trimming cost V 6 bases and J 3 bases, with 17 bases left between them. The CDR3 DNA is TGCGCCAGCAGTGCGACCCGGGGGGCCGACACTGAAGCTTTCTTT. Its protein is CASSATRGADTEAFF.

J is TRBJ2-5 and V is TRBV5-1; a possible D gene is TRBD2 (6 bases). This CDR3 is 17 amino acids long. Per the germline V gene, CDR1 is SGHRS and CDR2 is YFSETQ. V lost 4 bases and J lost 0, with 19 bases in between. CDR3 residues: CASSTGLHHAYQETQYF. DNA of the CDR3: TGCGCCAGCAGCACGGGACTTCACCACGCGTACCAAGAGACCCAGTACTTC. Filled out from reference TRBV5-1 and TRBJ2-5, the complete variable domain reads KAGVTQTPRYLIKTRGQQVTLSCSPISGHRSVSWYQQTPGQGLQFLFEYFSETQRNKGNFPGRFSGRQFSNSRSEMNVSTLELGDSALYLCASSTGLHHAYQETQYFGPGTRLLVL.

This sequence joins TRBV9 and TRBJ2-2; the match to TRBD1 covers 8 bases. CDR3 length equals 14 residues. Trimming took 8 bases from V and 4 from J; bases not matched to a gene: 7. Per the germline V gene, CDR1 is SGDLS and CDR2 is YYNGEE. The CDR3 DNA sequence: TGTGCCAGTTCGACAGGGGTTGGCACCGGGGAGCTGTTTTTT. This codes for CASSTGVGTGELFF.

The chain has TRBV16 and TRBJ1-1; TRBD1 agrees at 8 bases. The V and J ends lost 3 bases and 5 bases, in that order; junction bases with no gene match: 8. Per the germline V gene, CDR1 is KGHSY and CDR2 is FQNENV. This CDR3 has 15 residues. The CDR3 bases are TGTGCCAGCAGCCAGTTGACAGGGGATATGACTGAAGCTTTCTTT. Its protein product is CASSQLTGDMTEAFF.

The chain has TRBV29-1 and TRBJ2-5; D not resolved. Germline lookup yields CDR1 SQVTM and CDR2 ANQGSEA. This CDR3 comprises 12 residues. Trimming removed 0 bases at V and 5 bases at J, with 7 bases between. CDR3 nucleotide sequence: TGCAGCGTTGAAGATCGTATCGAGACCCAGTACTTC. Encoded protein: CSVEDRIETQYF.

The gene calls are TRBV6-6 and TRBJ2-2, with 14 bases fitting TRBD2. CDR1 is MNHNY and CDR2 is SVGAGI in the germline V gene (reference sequence). The length of the CDR3 is 14 residues. J was trimmed by 5 bases and V by 11 bases; bases with no gene match: 4. The CDR3 nucleotides are TGTGCCGTGAGACTAGCGGGGGGGACCGGGGAGCTGTTTTTT. Translation gives CAVRLAGGTGELFF.

This chain uses TRBV5-1 with TRBJ2-5, with TRBD2 identical over 8 bases. The J segment lost 5 bases and the V segment lost 0 bases, leaving 3 bases of the junction unmatched. The CDR3 length is 14 residues. Per the germline V gene, CDR1 is SGHRS and CDR2 is YFSETQ. The CDR3 nucleotides read TGCGCCAGCAGCTTGGGCGGGGGGATGGAGACCCAGTACTTC. The encoded protein is CASSLGGGMETQYF.

The chain recombines TRBV12-3 or TRBV12-4 with TRBJ2-5; D is unclear. V was cut by 3 bases and J by 7 bases, with 6 bases left in between. The CDR3 has 11 amino acids. For the CDR3, the DNA is TGTGCCAGCAGTTTTACTGGGACCCAGTACTTC. Its protein is CASSFTGTQYF.

The table lists this clone with a count of one. The J gene is TRBJ1-1, the V gene TRBV3-1 (or the pseudogene TRBV3-2); no clear D. The CDR3 runs 15 residues. From germline, CDR1 is LGHDT and CDR2 YNNKEL (reference sequence). Deletions cut 4 bases from V and 1 base from J, with 13 bases between. The CDR3 coding sequence is TGTGCCAGCAGCCTAGCTCCTGGAGAGAACACTGAAGCTTTCTTT. Its translation: CASSLAPGENTEAFF.

This chain links TRBV25-1 with TRBJ1-5; D is possibly TRBD1 (5 bases). CDR3 size: 15 residues. Germline CDR1 is MGHDK and CDR2 is SYGVNS. The V and J ends lost 1 base and 2 bases respectively, with 9 bases between them. The CDR3 DNA follows: TGTGCCAGCAGTGAATTAGGGGTGGGCAATCAGCCCCAGCATTTT. Encoded protein: CASSELGVGNQPQHF. Supplemented by reference TRBV25-1 and TRBJ1-5, the full variable domain reads EADIYQTPRYLVIGTGKKITLECSQTMGHDKMYWYQQDPGMELHLIHYSYGVNSTEKGDLSSESTVSRIRTEHFPLTLESARPSHTSQYLCASSELGVGNQPQHFGDGTRLSIL.

The V and J genes are TRBV12-3 or TRBV12-4 and TRBJ1-2, with D uncertain. The CDR3 runs to 12 residues. Trimming took 7 bases from V and 4 from J, leaving 10 bases between them. For the CDR3, the DNA is TGTGCCAGCATGGAGTACGGCTATGGCTACACCTTC. Amino acid sequence: CASMEYGYGYTF.

The chain couples TRBV4-1 to TRBJ2-2; maybe TRBD1 (5 bases). V was cut by 0 bases and J by 10 bases, with 15 bases left in between. The CDR3 spans 15 residues. Germline V CDR1 and CDR2: MGHRA, YSYEKL. The CDR3 loop is CASSQDRVRAEELFF. The CDR3 DNA follows: TGCGCCAGCAGCCAAGATCGCGTCAGGGCTGAGGAGCTGTTTTTT.

The sample holds one count of this clone. The chain uses TRBV14 and TRBJ1-4, with D perhaps TRBD1 (6 bases). V gave up 7 bases and J gave up 10 bases, with 16 bases separating them. The CDR3 contains 13 residues. Germline loops: CDR1 SGHDN, CDR2 FVKESK. In DNA, the CDR3 is TGTGCCAGCACTTGGACGGGGGGGGCAAAACTGTTTTTT. It yields the protein CASTWTGGAKLFF.

There are a few counts of this clone. The genes are TRBV19 and TRBJ1-5, with TRBD1 identical over 8 bases. This CDR3 contains 15 residues. Germline trimming cut 5 bases from V and 6 bases from J; bases unmatched to any gene: 9. The V gene's germline CDR1 is LNHDA and CDR2 SQIVND (reference sequence). CDR3 in amino acids: CASSAYGQGAQPQHF. The CDR3 region has the DNA TGTGCCAGTAGTGCCTATGGACAGGGAGCTCAGCCCCAGCATTTT.

The chain couples TRBV29-1 to TRBJ1-4; D gene ambiguous. The CDR3 is made up of 13 amino acids. In germline, CDR1 is SQVTM, CDR2 ANQGSEA. The V end lost 6 bases, the J end lost 8 bases, and 16 bases lay between the germline ends. CDR3 DNA sequence: TGCAGCGTCCACATCGGTGGGGAGGAAAAACTGTTTTTT. Encoded protein: CSVHIGGEEKLFF.

V is TRBV9 and J is TRBJ1-2; D is possibly TRBD1 (6 bases). The CDR3 has 13 residues. V was shortened by 5 bases and J by 0 bases, with 8 bases between the two germline ends. Germline assignment: CDR1 SGDLS and CDR2 YYNGEE. This CDR3 reads CASRTGTNYGYTF. The CDR3 nucleotides read TGTGCCAGCAGGACAGGTACTAACTATGGCTACACCTTC. The whole variable domain, filled in from reference TRBV9 and TRBJ1-2, reads DSGVTQTPKHLITATGQRVTLRCSPRSGDLSVYWYQQSLDQGLQFLIQYYNGEERAKGNILERFSAQQFPDLHSELNLSSLELGDSALYFCASRTGTNYGYTFGSGTRLTVV.

The rearrangement links TRBV7-9 to TRBJ1-4; the D is unclear. From germline, CDR1 is SEHNR and CDR2 FQNEAQ (reference sequence). With 4 bases removed from V and 8 bases from J, the gap between germline ends came to 20 bases. The CDR3 has 16 residues. CDR3 amino acids: CASSSAVRVRREKLFF. The DNA of the CDR3 is TGTGCCAGCAGCTCGGCCGTACGGGTCCGGAGGGAAAAACTGTTTTTT. Based on the CDR3 plus reference TRBV7-9 and TRBJ1-4, the full variable domain is DTGVSQNPRHKITKRGQNVTFRCDPISEHNRLYWYRQTLGQGPEFLTYFQNEAQLEKSRLLSDRFSAERPKGSFSTLEIQRTEQGDSAMYLCASSSAVRVRREKLFFGSGTQLSVL.

The chain links TRBV11-2 to TRBJ2-5; perhaps TRBD2 as D (7 bases). With 5 bases removed from V and 2 bases from J, the gap between germline ends came to 18 bases. CDR1 is SGHAT, CDR2 FQNNGV, per germline. This CDR3 spans 16 amino acids. The CDR3: CASSPLSGGAQETQYF. Here the CDR3 DNA reads TGTGCCAGCAGCCCTCTTTCGGGGGGCGCACAAGAGACCCAGTACTTC.

CDR3 sequence reads: CASSTTGFGKLFF. The CDR3 coding sequence is TGTGCCAGCAGTACCACAGGGTTCGGAAAACTGTTTTTT. This sequence joins TRBV6-5 and TRBJ1-4; perhaps TRBD1 as D (6 bases). Germline V gene lookup returns CDR1 MNHEY and CDR2 SVGAGI. The length of the CDR3 is 13 residues. Trimming took 5 bases from V and 10 from J, leaving 14 bases between them.

This clone has only a few counts. The V gene is TRBV7-9, the J gene TRBJ1-2; 9 bases are a match to TRBD1. After removal of 5 bases from V and 6 bases from J, the junction contained 7 bases not matched to a gene. This CDR3 spans 14 amino acids. Germline V gene sequence: CDR1 SEHNR, CDR2 FQNEAQ (reference sequence). The CDR3 DNA is TGTGCCAGCAGCCCCCGGACAGGGGAAGATGGCTACACCTTC. Translation gives CASSPRTGEDGYTF. The complete variable domain, with remaining parts taken from reference TRBV7-9 and TRBJ1-2, reads DTGVSQNPRHKITKRGQNVTFRCDPISEHNRLYWYRQTLGQGPEFLTYFQNEAQLEKSRLLSDRFSAERPKGSFSTLEIQRTEQGDSAMYLCASSPRTGEDGYTFGSGTRLTVV.

The CDR3 region is CASSGERASTDTQYF. CDR3 in DNA: TGTGCCAGCAGTGGTGAGCGGGCTAGCACAGATACGCAGTATTTT. The rearrangement joins TRBV2 to TRBJ2-3; D may be TRBD2 (6 bases). This CDR3 contains 15 residues. Germline CDR1 is SNHLY and CDR2 is FYNNEI. The V and J ends lost 4 bases and 0 bases respectively, with 11 bases between them.